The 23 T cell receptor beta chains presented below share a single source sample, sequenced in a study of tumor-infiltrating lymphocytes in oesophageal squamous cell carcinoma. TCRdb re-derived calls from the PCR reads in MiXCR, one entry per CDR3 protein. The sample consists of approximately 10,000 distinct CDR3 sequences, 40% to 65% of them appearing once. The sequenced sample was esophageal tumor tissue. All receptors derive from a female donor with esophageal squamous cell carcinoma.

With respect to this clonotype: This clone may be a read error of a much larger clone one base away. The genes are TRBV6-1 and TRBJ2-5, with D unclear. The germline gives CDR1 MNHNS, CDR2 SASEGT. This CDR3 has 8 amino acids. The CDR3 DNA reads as TGTGCCAGCAGTGAAAAGGGCTTC. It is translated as CASSEKGF.

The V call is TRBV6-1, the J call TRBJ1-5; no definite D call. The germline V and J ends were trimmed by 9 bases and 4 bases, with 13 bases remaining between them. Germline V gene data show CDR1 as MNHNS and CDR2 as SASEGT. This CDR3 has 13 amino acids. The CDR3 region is CASRGKVNQPQHF. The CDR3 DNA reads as TGTGCCAGTCGGGGTAAGGTAAATCAGCCCCAGCATTTT.

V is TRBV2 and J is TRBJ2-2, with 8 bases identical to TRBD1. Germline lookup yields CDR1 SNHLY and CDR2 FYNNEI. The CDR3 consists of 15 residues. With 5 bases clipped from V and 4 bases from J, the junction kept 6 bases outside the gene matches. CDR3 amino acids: CASSYGQGGTGELFF. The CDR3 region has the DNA TGTGCCAGCAGTTACGGACAGGGAGGCACCGGGGAGCTGTTTTTT. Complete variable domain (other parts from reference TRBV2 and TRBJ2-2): EPEVTQTPSHQVTQMGQEVILRCVPISNHLYFYWYRQILGQKVEFLVSFYNNEISEKSEIFDDQFSVERPDGSNFTLKIRSTKLEDSAMYFCASSYGQGGTGELFFGEGSRLTVL.

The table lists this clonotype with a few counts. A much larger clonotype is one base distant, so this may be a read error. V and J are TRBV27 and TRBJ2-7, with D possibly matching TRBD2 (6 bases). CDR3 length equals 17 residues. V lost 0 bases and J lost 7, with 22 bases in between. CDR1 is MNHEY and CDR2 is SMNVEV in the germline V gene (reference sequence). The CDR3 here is CASSLSIRLVAHNEQYF. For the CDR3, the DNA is TGTGCCAGCAGTTTATCAATCCGACTAGTAGCGCACAATGAGCAGTACTTC.

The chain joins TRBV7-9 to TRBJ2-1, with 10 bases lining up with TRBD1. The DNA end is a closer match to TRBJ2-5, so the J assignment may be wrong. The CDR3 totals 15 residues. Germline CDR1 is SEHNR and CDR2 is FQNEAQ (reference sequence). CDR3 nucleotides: TGTGCCAGCAGCTTAGCCGGGACAGGGGAGGAGACCCAGTACTTC. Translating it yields CASSLAGTGEETQYF.

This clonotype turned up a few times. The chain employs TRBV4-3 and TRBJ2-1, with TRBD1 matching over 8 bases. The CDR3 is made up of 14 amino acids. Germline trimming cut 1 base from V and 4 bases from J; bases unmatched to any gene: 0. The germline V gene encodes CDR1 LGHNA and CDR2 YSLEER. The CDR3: CASSQGTGYNEQFF. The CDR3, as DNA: TGCGCCAGCAGCCAAGGGACAGGGTACAATGAGCAGTTCTTC.

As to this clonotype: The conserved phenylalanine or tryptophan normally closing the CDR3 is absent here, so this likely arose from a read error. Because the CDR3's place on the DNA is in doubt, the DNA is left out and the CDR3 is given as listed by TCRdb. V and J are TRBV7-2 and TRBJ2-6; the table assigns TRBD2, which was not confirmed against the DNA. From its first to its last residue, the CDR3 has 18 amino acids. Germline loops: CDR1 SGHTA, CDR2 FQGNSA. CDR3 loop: CASSSSGTSGPGAQYFGP.

CDR3 sequence reads: CASSPNTGVETQYF. The CDR3 DNA reads TGTGCCAGCAGCCCAAATACAGGGGTTGAGACCCAGTACTTC. V usage is TRBV11-2 and J usage is TRBJ2-5; TRBD1 aligns across 7 bases. Per the germline V gene, CDR1 is SGHAT and CDR2 is FQNNGV. V was clipped by 5 bases and J by 5 bases; unmatched bases: 8. The CDR3 is 14 amino acids.

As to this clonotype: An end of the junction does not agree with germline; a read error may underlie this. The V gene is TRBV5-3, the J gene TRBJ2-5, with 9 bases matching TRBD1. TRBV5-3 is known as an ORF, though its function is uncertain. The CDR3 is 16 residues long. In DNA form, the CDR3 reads TGTGCCAGCAGCTTAAGTAGGGACAGGGATTTGGAGACCCAGTACTTC. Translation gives CASSLSRDRDLETQYF.

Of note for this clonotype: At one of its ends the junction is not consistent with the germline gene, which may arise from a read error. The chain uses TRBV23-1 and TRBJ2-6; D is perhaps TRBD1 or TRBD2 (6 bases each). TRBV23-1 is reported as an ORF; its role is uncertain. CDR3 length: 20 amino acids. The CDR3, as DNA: TGCGCCAGCAGTCAATCGGAGCGACAGGTACCCGGGGGTAATAATTCACCCCTCCACTTC. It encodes CASSQSERQVPGGNNSPLHF.

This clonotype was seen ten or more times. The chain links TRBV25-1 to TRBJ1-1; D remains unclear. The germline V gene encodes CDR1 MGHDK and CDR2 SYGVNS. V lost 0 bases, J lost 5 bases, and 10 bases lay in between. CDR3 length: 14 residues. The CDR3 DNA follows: TGTGCCAGCAGTGAATACGTAGGGCTGACTGAAGCTTTCTTT. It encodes CASSEYVGLTEAFF. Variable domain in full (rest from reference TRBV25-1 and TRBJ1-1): EADIYQTPRYLVIGTGKKITLECSQTMGHDKMYWYQQDPGMELHLIHYSYGVNSTEKGDLSSESTVSRIRTEHFPLTLESARPSHTSQYLCASSEYVGLTEAFFGQGTRLTVV.

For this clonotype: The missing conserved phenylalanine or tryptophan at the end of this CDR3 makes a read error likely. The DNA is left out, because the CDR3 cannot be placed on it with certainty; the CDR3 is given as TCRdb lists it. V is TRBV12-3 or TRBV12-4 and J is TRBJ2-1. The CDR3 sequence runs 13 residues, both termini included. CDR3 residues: CASSQVMGYTFGS.

Here the CDR3 DNA reads TGTGCCAGCAGCTTAGTGGGGGGAGATACGCAGTATTTT. Amino acid sequence: CASSLVGGDTQYF. The rearrangement uses TRBV7-6 and TRBJ2-3; tentatively, D is TRBD2 (6 bases). Germline CDR1 reads SGHVS; CDR2 reads FNYEAQ. Deletions cut 1 base from V and 5 bases from J, with 7 bases between. The CDR3 totals 13 residues.

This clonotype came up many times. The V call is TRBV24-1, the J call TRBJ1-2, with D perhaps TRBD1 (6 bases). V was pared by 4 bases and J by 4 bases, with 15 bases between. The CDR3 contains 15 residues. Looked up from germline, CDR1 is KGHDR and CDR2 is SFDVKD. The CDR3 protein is CATSERGQLSYGYTF. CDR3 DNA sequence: TGTGCCACCAGTGAGAGGGGACAACTCAGCTATGGCTACACCTTC.

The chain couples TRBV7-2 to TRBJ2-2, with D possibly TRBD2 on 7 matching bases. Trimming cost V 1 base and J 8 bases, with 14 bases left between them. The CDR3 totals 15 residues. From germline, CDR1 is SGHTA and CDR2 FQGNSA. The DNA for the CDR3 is TGTGCCAGCAGCTTAGACCGGGGGGCGCAAGGGGAGCTGTTTTTT. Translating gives CASSLDRGAQGELFF.

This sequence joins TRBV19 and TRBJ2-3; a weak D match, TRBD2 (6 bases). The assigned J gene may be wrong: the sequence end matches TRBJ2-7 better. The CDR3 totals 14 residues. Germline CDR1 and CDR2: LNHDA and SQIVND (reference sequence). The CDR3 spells CASSIAGEISEQYF. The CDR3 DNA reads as TGTGCCAGTAGTATAGCGGGAGAAATTTCCGAGCAGTACTTC.

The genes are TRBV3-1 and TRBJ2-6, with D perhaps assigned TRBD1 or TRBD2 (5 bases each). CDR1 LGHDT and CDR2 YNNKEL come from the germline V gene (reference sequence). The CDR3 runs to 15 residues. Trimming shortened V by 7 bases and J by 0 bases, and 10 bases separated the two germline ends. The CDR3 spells CASTGAFSGANVLTF. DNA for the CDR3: TGTGCCAGCACCGGGGCCTTCTCTGGGGCCAACGTCCTGACTTTC. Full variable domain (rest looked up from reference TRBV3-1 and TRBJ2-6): DTAVSQTPKYLVTQMGNDKSIKCEQNLGHDTMYWYKQDSKKFLKIMFSYNNKELIINETVPNRFSPKSPDKAHLNLHINSLELGDSAVYFCASTGAFSGANVLTFGAGSRLTVL.

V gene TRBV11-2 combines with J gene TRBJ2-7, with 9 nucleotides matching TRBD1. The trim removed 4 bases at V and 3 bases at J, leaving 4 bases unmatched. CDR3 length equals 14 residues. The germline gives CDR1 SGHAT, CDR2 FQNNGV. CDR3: CASSSGTGSYEQYF. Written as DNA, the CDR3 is TGTGCCAGCAGCTCCGGGACAGGGAGCTACGAGCAGTACTTC.

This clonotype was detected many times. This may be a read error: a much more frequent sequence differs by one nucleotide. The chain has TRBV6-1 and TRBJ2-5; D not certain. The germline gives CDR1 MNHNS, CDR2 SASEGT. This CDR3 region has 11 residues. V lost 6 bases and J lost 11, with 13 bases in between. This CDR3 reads CASRAENEQYF. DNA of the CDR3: TGTGCCAGCAGAGCAGAAAATGAGCAGTACTTC.

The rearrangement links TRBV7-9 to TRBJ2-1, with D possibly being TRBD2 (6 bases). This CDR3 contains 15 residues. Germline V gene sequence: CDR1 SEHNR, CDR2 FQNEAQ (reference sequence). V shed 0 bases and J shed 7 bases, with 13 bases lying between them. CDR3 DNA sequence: TGTGCCAGCAGCTTAGCGGGCCGGGAGATGAATGAGCAGTTCTTC. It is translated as CASSLAGREMNEQFF.

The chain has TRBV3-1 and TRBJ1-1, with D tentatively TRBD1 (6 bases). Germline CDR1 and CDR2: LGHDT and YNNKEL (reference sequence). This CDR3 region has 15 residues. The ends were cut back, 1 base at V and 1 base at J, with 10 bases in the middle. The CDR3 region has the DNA TGTGCCAGCAGCCAAGCCGACAGGCAGAACACTGAAGCTTTCTTT. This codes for CASSQADRQNTEAFF.

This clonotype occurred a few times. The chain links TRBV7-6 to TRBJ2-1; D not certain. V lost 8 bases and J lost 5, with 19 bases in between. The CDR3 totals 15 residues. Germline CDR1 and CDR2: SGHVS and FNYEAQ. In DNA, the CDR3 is TGTGCCAGCGGAACGAGAGCACCCCGGGACAATGAGCAGTTCTTC. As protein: CASGTRAPRDNEQFF.

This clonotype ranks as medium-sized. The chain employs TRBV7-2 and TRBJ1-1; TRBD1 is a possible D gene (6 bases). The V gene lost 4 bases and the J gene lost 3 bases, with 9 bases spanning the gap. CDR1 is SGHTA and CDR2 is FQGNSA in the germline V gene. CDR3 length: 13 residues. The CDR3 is CASSWQGYTEAFF. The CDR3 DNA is TGTGCCAGCAGCTGGCAGGGGTACACTGAAGCTTTCTTT.